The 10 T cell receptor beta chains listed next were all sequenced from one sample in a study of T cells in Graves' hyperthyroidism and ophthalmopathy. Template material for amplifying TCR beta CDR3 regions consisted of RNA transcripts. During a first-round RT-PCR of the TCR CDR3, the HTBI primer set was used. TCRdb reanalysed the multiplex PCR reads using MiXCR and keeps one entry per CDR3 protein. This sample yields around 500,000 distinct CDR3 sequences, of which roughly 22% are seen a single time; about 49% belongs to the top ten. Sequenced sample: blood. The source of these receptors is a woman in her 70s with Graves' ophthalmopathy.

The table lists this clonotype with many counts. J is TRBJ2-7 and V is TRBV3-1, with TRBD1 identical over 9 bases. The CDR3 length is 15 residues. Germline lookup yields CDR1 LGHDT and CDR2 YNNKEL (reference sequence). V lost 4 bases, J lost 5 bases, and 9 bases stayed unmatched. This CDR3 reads CASSPFGTGSNEQYF. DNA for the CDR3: TGTGCCAGCAGCCCATTCGGGACAGGGTCGAACGAGCAGTACTTC.

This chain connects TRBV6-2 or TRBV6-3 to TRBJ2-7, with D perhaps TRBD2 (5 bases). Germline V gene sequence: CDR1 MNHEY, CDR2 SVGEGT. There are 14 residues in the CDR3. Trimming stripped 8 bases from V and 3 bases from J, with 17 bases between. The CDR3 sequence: CASRLSLAGYEQYF. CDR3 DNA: TGTGCCAGCCGACTATCGCTAGCAGGCTACGAGCAGTACTTC.

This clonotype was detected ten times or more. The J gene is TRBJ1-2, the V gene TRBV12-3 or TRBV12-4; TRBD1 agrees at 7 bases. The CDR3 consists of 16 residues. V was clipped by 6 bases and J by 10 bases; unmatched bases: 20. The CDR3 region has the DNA TGTGCCAGCAGGCCTAGGACAGGCCGAATCTATGGTGACTACACCTTC. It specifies CASRPRTGRIYGDYTF.

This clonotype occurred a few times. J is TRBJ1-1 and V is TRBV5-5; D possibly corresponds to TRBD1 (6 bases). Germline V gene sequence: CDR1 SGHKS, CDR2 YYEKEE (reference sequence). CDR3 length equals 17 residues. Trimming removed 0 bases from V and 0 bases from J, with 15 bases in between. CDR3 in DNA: TGTGCCAGCAGCTTGGTTGGTCAGGGGAGCCTGAACACTGAAGCTTTCTTT. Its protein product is CASSLVGQGSLNTEAFF.

The CDR3 DNA reads as TGCAGTGCTAGAGACCAGAGAGGATACGAGCAGTACTTC. Translating gives CSARDQRGYEQYF. The chain uses TRBV20-1 and TRBJ2-7; D call uncertain. V dropped 0 bases and J dropped 4 bases, with 10 bases sitting between them. This CDR3 region has 13 residues. CDR1 and CDR2 (germline): DFQATT, SNEGSKA (reference sequence).

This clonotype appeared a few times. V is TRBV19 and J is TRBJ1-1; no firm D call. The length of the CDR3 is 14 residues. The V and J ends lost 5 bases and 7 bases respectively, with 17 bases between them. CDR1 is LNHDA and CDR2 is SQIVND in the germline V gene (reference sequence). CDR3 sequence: CASSVQLNRDEAFF. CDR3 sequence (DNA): TGTGCCAGTAGTGTCCAGTTAAACAGAGATGAAGCTTTCTTT.

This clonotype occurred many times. As DNA, the CDR3 is TGTGCCAGCAGTTTATCGTCCCCGGGTGGGGAGACCCAGTACTTC. Amino acid sequence: CASSLSSPGGETQYF. The gene calls are TRBV27 and TRBJ2-5; no definite D call. With 0 bases removed from V and 5 bases from J, the gap between germline ends came to 13 bases. CDR1 MNHEY and CDR2 SMNVEV come from the germline V gene (reference sequence). The CDR3 contains 15 residues.

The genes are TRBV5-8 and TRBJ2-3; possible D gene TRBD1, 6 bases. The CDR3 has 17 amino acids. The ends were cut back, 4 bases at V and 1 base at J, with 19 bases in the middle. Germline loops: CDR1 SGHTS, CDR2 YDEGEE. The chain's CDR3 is CASSNIYRDTRTDTQYF. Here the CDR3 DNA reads TGTGCCAGCAGCAATATCTACCGGGACACTCGCACAGATACGCAGTATTTT.

The CDR3 DNA is TGTGCAGCGCAAGGCGCCGGGGAGCTGTTTTTT. Amino acid sequence: CAAQGAGELFF. The chain employs TRBV6-1 and TRBJ2-2, with D uncertain. Germline V CDR1 and CDR2: MNHNS, SASEGT. The CDR3 contains 11 residues.

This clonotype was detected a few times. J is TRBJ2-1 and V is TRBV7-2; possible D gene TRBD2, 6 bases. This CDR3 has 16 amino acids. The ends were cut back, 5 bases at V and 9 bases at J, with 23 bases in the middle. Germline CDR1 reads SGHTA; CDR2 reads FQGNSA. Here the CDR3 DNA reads TGTGCCAGCAGCCAATTTGGGCCGGGGACGCGGGGTGAGCAGTTCTTC. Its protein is CASSQFGPGTRGEQFF.